This T cell receptor beta chain was recorded in a study of cytomegalovirus exposure and HLA in healthy donors. At the level of the study: Among 150 million to 200 million T cells, an earlier analysis found 117 million unique TCR beta sequences. General study points: Presence/absence analyses supposed approximately even sequencing depth among donors.

Primers for the PCR totalled 60 Vbeta and 13 Jbeta. Some clones are missing from TCRdb's copy, which holds only in-frame ones; the method was immunoSEQ multiplex PCR. The sample shows about 93,000 clones, over 60% of them seen only once. V lost 1 base and J 4 bases, leaving 10 bases between the germline ends. The germline gives CDR1 KGHSH, CDR2 LQKENI. The CDR3 covers 14 residues. Regarding this clone: The antigen remains undetermined.

Source material: PBMCs. J is TRBJ1-2 and V is TRBV18, with unresolved D. This clonotype was obtained from a boy younger than 18 in good health and CMV-seropositive. The CDR3 protein is CASSPQGVLYGYTF. As DNA, the CDR3 is TGTGCCAGCTCACCACAAGGAGTCCTCTATGGCTACACCTTC.